The 24 T cell receptor beta chains below all came from one sample that was sequenced in a study of T-cell memory formation after mild COVID-19. TCRdb used MiXCR to reprocess the 5' RACE reads, holding one entry per CDR3 protein. The table includes 300,000 to 400,000 distinct CDR3 sequences, around an eighth detected once. Sequencing used PBMCs or a T cell subset sorted from them (not recorded which). The receptors originated from a man aged 18 to 29 who had mild COVID-19 (a few samples of this study predate the infection). Cell type and time point are not known.

This clonotype was picked up a small number of times. V and J are TRBV4-1 and TRBJ2-1; possibly TRBD1 for D (5 bases). Germline V gene sequence: CDR1 MGHRA, CDR2 YSYEKL. This CDR3 has 14 amino acids. Trimming left V 1 base short and J 9 bases short, with 13 bases between. The CDR3 region is CASSQVAGNREQFF. CDR3 DNA: TGCGCCAGCAGCCAAGTGGCAGGGAACCGTGAGCAGTTCTTC.

This chain uses TRBV4-3 with TRBJ2-5; TRBD2 matches 8 bases. There are 14 residues in the CDR3. Trimming took 4 bases from V and 4 from J; bases not matched to a gene: 5. CDR1 is LGHNA, CDR2 YSLEER, per germline. Here the CDR3 DNA reads TGCGCCAGCAGCCCCGCGGGAGGCCCAGAGACCCAGTACTTC. It encodes CASSPAGGPETQYF.

The V and J genes are TRBV6-1 and TRBJ1-1; the D is unclear. V was trimmed by 2 bases and J by 1 base, leaving 8 bases between them. The CDR3 consists of 14 residues. Germline values: CDR1 MNHNS, CDR2 SASEGT. The chain's CDR3 is CASSEPGKNTEAFF. The DNA for the CDR3 is TGTGCCAGCAGTGAACCCGGGAAGAACACTGAAGCTTTCTTT.

This clonotype was detected a few times. The chain combines TRBV10-3 with TRBJ2-7, with a tentative D call TRBD1 (6 bases). The germline gives CDR1 ENHRY, CDR2 SYGVKD. Between the trimmed V and J ends, which lost 0 bases and 7 bases, there was a span of 13 bases. The CDR3 is 14 amino acids. The CDR3 DNA follows: TGTGCCATCAGTGAGTCCGGGGCAGGGGAAGAGCAGTACTTC. It codes for CAISESGAGEEQYF.

This clonotype was recorded many times. The chain joins TRBV7-2 to TRBJ2-5; D call uncertain. The CDR3 is made up of 17 amino acids. Germline lookup yields CDR1 SGHTA and CDR2 FQGNSA. The V gene lost 1 base and the J gene lost 4 bases, with 19 bases spanning the gap. Here the CDR3 reads CASSLGVQEWVGETQYF. The CDR3 nucleotides read TGTGCCAGCAGCTTAGGGGTCCAGGAATGGGTCGGAGAGACCCAGTACTTC. Full variable domain (remainder filled in from reference TRBV7-2 and TRBJ2-5): GAGVSQSPSNKVTEKGKDVELRCDPISGHTALYWYRQSLGQGLEFLIYFQGNSAPDKSGLPSDRFSAERTGGSVSTLTIQRTQQEDSAVYLCASSLGVQEWVGETQYFGPGTRLLVL.

This clonotype was observed a handful of times. The gene calls are TRBV18 and TRBJ2-3; 10 bases align to TRBD1. The CDR3 has 15 amino acids. Germline trimming cut 10 bases from V and 4 bases from J; bases unmatched to any gene: 11. Germline values: CDR1 KGHSH, CDR2 LQKENI. The CDR3 DNA reads as TGTGCCACCACCCCCCGGGACAGGGGTCCAGATACGCAGTATTTT. It is translated as CATTPRDRGPDTQYF.

This clonotype was picked up many times. The chain employs TRBV12-3 or TRBV12-4 and TRBJ2-1; no reliable D call. Trimming cost V 3 bases and J 5 bases, with 14 bases left between them. The CDR3 loop spans 15 amino acids. The CDR3 DNA follows: TGTGCCAGCAGTTTTTATCGCACCCGGGACAATGAGCAGTTCTTC. As protein: CASSFYRTRDNEQFF.

This clonotype was seen a few times. The V gene is TRBV7-3, the J gene TRBJ1-1, with a weak D call TRBD1 (5 bases). This CDR3 has 15 residues. The germline V gene encodes CDR1 SGHTA and CDR2 FQGTGA. V was trimmed by 5 bases and J by 2 bases, leaving 15 bases between them. The CDR3 spells CASSLLRQGNTEAFF. CDR3 bases: TGTGCCAGCAGCCTCTTGAGGCAGGGTAACACTGAAGCTTTCTTT.

The rearrangement uses TRBV4-1 and TRBJ2-7; maybe TRBD1 (5 bases). Germline V gene data show CDR1 as MGHRA and CDR2 as YSYEKL. V lost 4 bases and J lost 2, with 15 bases in between. The CDR3 loop spans 15 amino acids. This chain's CDR3 is CASSRGTTKTYEQYF. The CDR3 DNA reads TGCGCCAGCAGCCGGGGCACTACAAAAACCTACGAGCAGTACTTC.

This clonotype appeared a few times. The chain employs TRBV5-6 and TRBJ2-6; possible D gene TRBD1, 6 bases. Germline CDR1 SGHDT, CDR2 YYEEEE. The CDR3 is made up of 17 amino acids. Trimming left V 0 bases short and J 4 bases short, with 14 bases between. This CDR3 reads CASSLVVGALGANVLTF. The CDR3 nucleotides are TGTGCCAGCAGCTTGGTAGTGGGGGCGCTCGGGGCCAACGTCCTGACTTTC.

The chain links TRBV7-2 to TRBJ2-5; TRBD2 matches 8 bases. Germline CDR1 is SGHTA and CDR2 is FQGNSA. V lost 6 bases to trimming and J lost 2 bases; unmatched junction nucleotides: 8. CDR3 length equals 15 residues. The chain's CDR3 is CASRGNSGAQETQYF. DNA for the CDR3: TGTGCCAGCAGGGGTAATAGCGGGGCTCAAGAGACCCAGTACTTC.

The chain recombines TRBV10-3 with TRBJ1-2, with TRBD1 matching over 8 bases. Trimming at V came to 0 bases and at J to 4 bases, leaving 1 base not matched to a gene. This CDR3 region has 14 residues. Per germline, CDR1 ENHRY and CDR2 SYGVKD. CDR3 bases: TGTGCCATCAGTGAGTCGGGACAGGTCTATGGCTACACCTTC. Translation gives CAISESGQVYGYTF.

This clonotype was counted ten times or more. The chain combines TRBV20-1 with TRBJ1-5; D remains ambiguous. CDR3 length: 13 residues. CDR1 is DFQATT and CDR2 is SNEGSKA in the germline V gene (reference sequence). Deletions cut 7 bases from V and 0 bases from J, with 10 bases between. CDR3 sequence (DNA): TGCAGTGTAGCTCGGGGTAGCAATCAGCCCCAGCATTTT. Translation gives CSVARGSNQPQHF.

V and J are TRBV20-1 and TRBJ1-1; possibly TRBD1 for D (6 bases). The length of the CDR3 is 15 residues. Trimming took 0 bases from V and 5 from J, leaving 16 bases between them. CDR1 is DFQATT and CDR2 is SNEGSKA in the germline V gene (reference sequence). In DNA form, the CDR3 reads TGCAGTGCTAGAGATCGGCGGGGGCGCGCGACTGAAGCTTTCTTT. Translation: CSARDRRGRATEAFF.

The CDR3 region is CASSIGVNTEAFF. The CDR3, as DNA: TGTGCCAGTAGTATAGGTGTGAACACTGAAGCTTTCTTT. The chain uses TRBV19 and TRBJ1-1, with unresolved D. Trimming removed 1 base at V and 0 bases at J, with 3 bases between. The CDR3 sequence is 13 residues long. Germline V CDR1 and CDR2: LNHDA, SQIVND (reference sequence).

The gene calls are TRBV5-1 and TRBJ2-5, with a possible D match to TRBD2 (6 bases). This CDR3 is built from 17 residues. Germline V gene sequence: CDR1 SGHRS, CDR2 YFSETQ. Deletions cut 2 bases from V and 2 bases from J, with 19 bases between. The CDR3 sequence is CASSLGVLVGGQETQYF. In DNA, the CDR3 is TGCGCCAGCAGCTTAGGCGTCCTTGTCGGGGGTCAAGAGACCCAGTACTTC.

This clonotype was picked up a small number of times. This chain links TRBV5-1 with TRBJ1-2; D not certain. The CDR3 sequence is 11 residues long. Germline V gene lookup returns CDR1 SGHRS and CDR2 YFSETQ. V dropped 5 bases and J dropped 6 bases, with 8 bases sitting between them. The CDR3 DNA reads TGCGCCAGCAGAAGCCCCGATGGCTACACCTTC. Translating it yields CASRSPDGYTF. Combining the CDR3 with reference TRBV5-1 and TRBJ1-2 gives the whole variable domain KAGVTQTPRYLIKTRGQQVTLSCSPISGHRSVSWYQQTPGQGLQFLFEYFSETQRNKGNFPGRFSGRQFSNSRSEMNVSTLELGDSALYLCASRSPDGYTFGSGTRLTVV.

This clonotype has just a few counts. V usage is TRBV5-1 and J usage is TRBJ1-3; 9 bases fit TRBD1. There are 16 residues in the CDR3. Per the germline V gene, CDR1 is SGHRS and CDR2 is YFSETQ. V trimming: 2 bases; J trimming: 0 bases; junction bases outside the gene matches: 3. The CDR3 bases are TGCGCCAGCAGCTTACAGGGGGCGATCTCTGGAAACACCATATATTTT. Translation gives CASSLQGAISGNTIYF.

This clonotype was recorded at least ten times. The chain carries TRBV7-9 and TRBJ2-1; D not resolved. CDR1 and CDR2 (germline): SEHNR, FQNEAQ (reference sequence). V was shortened by 1 base and J by 5 bases, with 12 bases between the two germline ends. There are 15 residues in the CDR3. CDR3 DNA: TGTGCCAGCAGCTTAGTGGCGATTAGGGACAATGAGCAGTTCTTC. Amino acid sequence: CASSLVAIRDNEQFF.

This clonotype was found a few times. This chain joins TRBV10-3 and TRBJ2-1; D possibly uses TRBD1 or TRBD2 (6 bases each). The CDR3 consists of 14 residues. V was cut by 6 bases and J by 7 bases, with 16 bases left in between. Germline CDR1 reads ENHRY; CDR2 reads SYGVKD. Here the CDR3 reads CAIRPSLGGNEQFF. The CDR3 region has the DNA TGTGCCATCAGGCCCAGCCTAGGGGGGAATGAGCAGTTCTTC.

This clonotype was counted a few times. The CDR3 region has the DNA TGTGCCAGCAGGCCAGGGGGCGCGTTAGATGGCTACACCTTC. Residues: CASRPGGALDGYTF. The chain is built from TRBV7-9 and TRBJ1-2; 8 positions match TRBD1. The CDR3 consists of 14 residues. V dropped 6 bases and J dropped 6; count of bases not matched to a gene: 9. Germline V gene data show CDR1 as SEHNR and CDR2 as FQNEAQ (reference sequence). The whole variable domain, remainder taken from reference TRBV7-9 and TRBJ1-2, is DTGVSQNPRHKITKRGQNVTFRCDPISEHNRLYWYRQTLGQGPEFLTYFQNEAQLEKSRLLSDRFSAERPKGSFSTLEIQRTEQGDSAMYLCASRPGGALDGYTFGSGTRLTVV.

This chain connects TRBV24-1 to TRBJ2-1; D is uncertain. The germline V gene encodes CDR1 KGHDR and CDR2 SFDVKD. V was trimmed by 1 base and J by 5 bases, leaving 5 bases between them. This CDR3 contains 13 residues. This CDR3 reads CATSDLNHNEQFF. For the CDR3, the DNA is TGTGCCACCAGTGATTTAAACCACAATGAGCAGTTCTTC.

The J gene is TRBJ2-1, the V gene TRBV3-1; possible D gene TRBD2, 6 bases. This CDR3 spans 15 amino acids. Trimming shortened V by 3 bases and J by 5 bases, and 14 bases separated the two germline ends. Per the germline V gene, CDR1 is LGHDT and CDR2 is YNNKEL (reference sequence). The DNA of the CDR3 is TGTGCCAGCAGCCAGGCCCCACTAGCCGACAATGAGCAGTTCTTC. Its protein is CASSQAPLADNEQFF.

There are many counts of this clonotype. This chain links TRBV24-1 with TRBJ2-1; D possibly corresponds to TRBD1 (5 bases). Germline V gene data show CDR1 as KGHDR and CDR2 as SFDVKD. This CDR3 region has 14 residues. The V gene lost 6 bases and the J gene lost 4 bases, with 12 bases spanning the gap. The chain's CDR3 is CATSLTGGYNEQFF. The CDR3 nucleotides are TGTGCCACCAGTCTAACAGGCGGATACAATGAGCAGTTCTTC.